A selection of T cell receptor beta chains follows, all from one sample in a study of blood T cell repertoires in COVID-19. Method: immunoSEQ multiplex PCR; TCRdb's copy keeps in-frame clones and lacks some. Here the sample spans 200,000 to 250,000 clones, 80% to 90% being singletons. The specimen was peripheral blood. The source is a man aged 25-45 years who had recovered from COVID-19. Both conserved end residues are part of each CDR3.

>TRBJ1-1|TRBV12-3/TRBV12-4
CASSSRTGRAFF
>TRBJ2-2|TRBV5-1
CASSLEGGLIGELFF
>TRBJ2-1|TRBV7-7
CASSSGLHNEQFF
>TRBJ1-5|TRBV18
CASSPRDSNQPQHF
>TRBJ2-5|TRBV2
CASSDPGLIQETQYF
>TRBJ2-7|TRBV12-3/TRBV12-4
CASKSQGRDEQYF
>TRBJ1-2|TRBV6-6
CASSREQGVYGYTF
>TRBJ2-2|TRBV2
CASSGPDRAEVLVGELFF
>TRBJ1-2|TRBV5-5
CASSFDYGYTF
>TRBJ1-1|TRBV3-1/TRBV3-2
CASSQDRHRVGAFF